The entry below gives a single T cell receptor (beta chain) sequence along with its context. Its binding antigen is unknown. No per-base quality is available; no much larger clone lies one base away. Whole blood was collected in K2EDTA tubes by collaborating institutions according to the institutions' own protocols. For TCRbeta analysis, collaborators shipped samples in one of three forms: frozen whole blood, isolated PBMCs, or DNA extracted from either of those sample types. TCRbeta CDR3 regions were amplified from genomic DNA using the immunoSEQ Assay, a bias-controlled multiplex PCR. In the authors' own workflow: Nucleated cell counts per sample were estimated from amplification of reference gene primers within the assay. To quantify the absolute abundance of each unique TCRbeta CDR3 rearrangement, sequence reads were collapsed and filtered. For each sample, productive Simpson clonality was calculated as the square root of Simpson's diversity index across productive rearrangements. Held by TCRdb, this immuneACCESS table contains in-frame sequences only and omits some clones. Under half of the omission traces to an unresolved V gene where checked; the cause of the rest is unknown. V, J and clone size were drawn from that table, and D and trimming were deduced from the DNA. This sample lists around 130,000 clones; about four fifths were detected once. Over 15% of the sample belongs to the ten largest clones.

These data belong to a study of blood T cell repertoires in COVID-19 (dated by TCRdb to 2020 to 2021). For the wider study: Samples from collaborators originated in the United States, Italy and Spain and spanned both the acute and convalescent phases of COVID-19. The prospective study material was composed of cDNA or gDNA derived from T cells, B-cell-depleted T cells, or PBMCs. The dataset comprised deeply sampled blood TCRbeta repertoires from subjects exposed to, actively infected with, or recovered from COVID-19. A freely available public database, intended as a resource for researchers studying the immune response to SARS-CoV-2, is where the repertoires were released. Samples came from the ongoing ImmuneRACE study (first 160 participants) plus 1,254 subjects from 6 global collaborators. A de-identified subject ID, COVID-19 status, age in years and sex were almost always included in the sample metadata. HLA class I and class II types, where available, came from metadata supplied by the sample provider rather than from assay-based typing.

The investigation overall reported the following: The amount of clinical and demographic metadata varied by source and participant and was provided uncurated.

CDR3 length: 18 amino acids, cysteine to phenylalanine. The retained sequence is limited to the CDR3, 54 bases, with the frame set at the first base. Trimming leaves V shorter by 5 bases and J shorter by 2 bases, with the junction holding 12 bases beyond the gene matches. Based on the germline V gene (reference sequence), the CDR1 and CDR2 sequences are SEHNR and FQNEAQ. The TCR comes from a man aged 80 or over with acute or convalescent COVID-19. The sequence joins TRBV7-9 to TRBJ2-3, with 11 bases matching TRBD2. The sequenced material came from peripheral blood. Here is the DNA: TGTGCCAGCAGCCCTCTGGGGTCTAGCGGGGGGACCACAGATACGCAGTATTTT. This encodes CASSPLGSSGGTTDTQYF.